The text below deals with one T cell receptor beta chain. Profiled with immunoSEQ multiplex PCR; TCRdb holds only in-frame clones, not every one. Here the sample spans tens of thousands of clones, about 80% being singletons. This record comes from a study of blood T cell repertoires in COVID-19. Germline V gene data show CDR1 as MNHEY and CDR2 as SVGAGI. The length of the CDR3 is 13 residues. V lost 5 bases and J lost 7; bases outside the gene matches: 5. Source material: peripheral blood. V is TRBV6-5 and J is TRBJ1-2, with TRBD1 identical over 9 bases. This receptor was taken from a man aged 70-80 years with acute or convalescent COVID-19. CDR3 in DNA: TGTGCCAGCAGTACCCGGACAGGGGCTGGCTACACCTTC. The encoded protein is CASSTRTGAGYTF.